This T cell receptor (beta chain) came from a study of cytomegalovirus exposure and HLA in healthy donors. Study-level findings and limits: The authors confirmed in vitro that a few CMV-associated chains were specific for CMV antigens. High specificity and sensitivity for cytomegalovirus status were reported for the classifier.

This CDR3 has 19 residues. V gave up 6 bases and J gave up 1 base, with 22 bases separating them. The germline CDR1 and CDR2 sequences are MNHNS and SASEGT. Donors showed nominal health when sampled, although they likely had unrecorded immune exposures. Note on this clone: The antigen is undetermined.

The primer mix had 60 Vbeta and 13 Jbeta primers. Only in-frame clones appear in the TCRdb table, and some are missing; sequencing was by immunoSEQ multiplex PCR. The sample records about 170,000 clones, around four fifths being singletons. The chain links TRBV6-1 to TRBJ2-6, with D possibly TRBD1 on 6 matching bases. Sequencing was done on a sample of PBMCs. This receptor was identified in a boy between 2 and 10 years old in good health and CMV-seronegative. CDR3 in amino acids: CASRERGHPVLSGANVLTF. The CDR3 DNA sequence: TGTGCCAGCAGAGAAAGGGGACATCCAGTTCTATCTGGGGCCAACGTCCTGACTTTC.